This T cell receptor (beta chain) was documented in a study of identical twins. MiXCR, run by TCRdb on the 5' RACE reads, gives a single entry per CDR3 protein. Seen here are approximately 220,000 distinct CDR3 sequences, 7.5% observed once, and the top ten hold roughly 2%. This clonotype was recorded a few times. The length of the CDR3 is 14 residues. The germline gives CDR1 SGHTA, CDR2 FQGNSA. V lost 0 bases and J 4 bases, leaving 9 bases between the germline ends. A further study also used this sample, focusing on yellow fever vaccine responses in identical twins.

This TCR derives from a woman aged 18-30 years in good health. The rearrangement uses TRBV7-2 and TRBJ2-5; D ambiguous. Input material: memory (CD45RO+) T cells sorted from blood. CDR3 sequence: CASSLAHGRETQYF. In DNA, the CDR3 is TGTGCCAGCAGCTTAGCGCACGGTCGAGAGACCCAGTACTTC.